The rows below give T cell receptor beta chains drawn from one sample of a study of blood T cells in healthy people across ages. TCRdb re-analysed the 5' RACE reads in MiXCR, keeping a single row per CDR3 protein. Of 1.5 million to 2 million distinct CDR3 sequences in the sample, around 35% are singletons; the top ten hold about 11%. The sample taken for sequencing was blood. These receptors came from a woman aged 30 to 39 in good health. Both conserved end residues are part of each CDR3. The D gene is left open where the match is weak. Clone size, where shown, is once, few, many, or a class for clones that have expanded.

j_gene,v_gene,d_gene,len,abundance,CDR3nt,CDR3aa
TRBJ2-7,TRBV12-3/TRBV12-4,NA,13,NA,TGTGCCAGCAGTCCCACGGGGGACTTGGAGCAGTACTTC,CASSPTGDLEQYF
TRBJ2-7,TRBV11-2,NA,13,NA,TGTGCCAGCAGCTTTATAGCTTACTACGAGCAGTACTTC,CASSFIAYYEQYF
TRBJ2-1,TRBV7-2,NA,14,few,TGTGCCAGCAGCCACAATGTAGGAGACAATGAGCAGTTCTTC,CASSHNVGDNEQFF
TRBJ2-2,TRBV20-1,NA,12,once,TGCAGTGCTAGTGATAGGCCCGGGGAGCTGTTTTTT,CSASDRPGELFF
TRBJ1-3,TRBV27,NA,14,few,TGTGCCAGCAGTTCCCGCTTCTCTGGAAACACCATATATTTT,CASSSRFSGNTIYF
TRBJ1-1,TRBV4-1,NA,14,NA,TGCGCCAGCAGCCAAGAACACAAGAACACTGAAGCTTTCTTT,CASSQEHKNTEAFF
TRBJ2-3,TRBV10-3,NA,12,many,TGTGCCGTGGCTTTCGACGCAGATACGCAGTATTTT,CAVAFDADTQYF
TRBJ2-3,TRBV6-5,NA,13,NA,TGTGCCAGCAGCCGGACACAGACAGATACGCAGTATTTT,CASSRTQTDTQYF
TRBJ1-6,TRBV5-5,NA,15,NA,TGCGCCAGCAGCTTGCCCGACGGGTATAATTCATCCCTCCACTTT,CASSLPDGYNSSLHF
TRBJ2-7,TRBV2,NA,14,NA,TGTGCCAGCAGCGAGGACAGTCCCCTCTACGAGCAGTACTTC,CASSEDSPLYEQYF
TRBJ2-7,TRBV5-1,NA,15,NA,TGCGCCAGCAGCTTGGATTCGGGGTGGTCCTACGAGCAGTACTTC,CASSLDSGWSYEQYF
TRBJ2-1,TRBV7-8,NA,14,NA,TGTGCCAGCAGCTTAGTGATCCTGGGGAATGAGCAGTTCTTC,CASSLVILGNEQFF
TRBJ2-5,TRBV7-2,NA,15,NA,TGTGCCAGCAGCTCCTTCTCAGCGGGCCAAGAGACCCAGTACTTC,CASSSFSAGQETQYF
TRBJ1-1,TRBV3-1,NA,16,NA,TGTGCCAGCAGCCAAGGAGTGGGGGAGATGAACACTGAAGCTTTCTTT,CASSQGVGEMNTEAFF
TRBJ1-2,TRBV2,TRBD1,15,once,TGTGCCCCAGAAGGAGATACAGGGGGCGCCTATGGCTACACCTTC,CAPEGDTGGAYGYTF
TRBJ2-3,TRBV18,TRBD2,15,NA,TGTGCCAGCTCACGACAAGCGGGGGGAACAGATACGCAGTATTTT,CASSRQAGGTDTQYF
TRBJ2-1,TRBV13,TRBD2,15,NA,TGTGCCAGCAGCCGGACTGGCGGGGGGAGCAATGAGCAGTTCTTC,CASSRTGGGSNEQFF
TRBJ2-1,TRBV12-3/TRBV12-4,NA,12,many,TGTGCCAGCAGGAGGACTGTCTCGGAGCAGTTCTTC,CASRRTVSEQFF
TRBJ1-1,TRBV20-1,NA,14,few,TGCAGTGCTAGAGAAGGGAACCGGGGAACTGAAGCTTTCTTT,CSAREGNRGTEAFF
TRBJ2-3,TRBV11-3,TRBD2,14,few,TGTGCCAGCAGCCCTAGCGGGCCCACAGATACGCAGTATTTT,CASSPSGPTDTQYF
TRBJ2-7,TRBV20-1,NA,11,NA,TGCAGTGCAGGCAAGTCCTACGAGCAGTACTTC,CSAGKSYEQYF
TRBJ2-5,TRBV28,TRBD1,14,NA,TGTGCCAGCAGCGAACGGACCAGGGGGAGAGAGCAGTACTTC,CASSERTRGREQYF
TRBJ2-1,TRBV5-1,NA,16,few,TGCGCCAGCAGCCGGGAGGCCCGGGGGGCTTACAATGAGCAGTTCTTC,CASSREARGAYNEQFF
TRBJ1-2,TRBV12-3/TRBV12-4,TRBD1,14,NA,TGTGCCAGCAGTGGGGACAGGTACAACTATGGCTACACCTTC,CASSGDRYNYGYTF
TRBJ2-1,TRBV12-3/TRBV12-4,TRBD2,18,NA,TGTGCCAGCAGTTTTTCTAGCGGGGGCCCCCTTTCCGGGCATGAGCAGTTCTTC,CASSFSSGGPLSGHEQFF
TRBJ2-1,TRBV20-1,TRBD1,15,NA,TGCAGTGCTAGAGATGGGGACAGATCCTACAATGAGCAGTTCTTC,CSARDGDRSYNEQFF
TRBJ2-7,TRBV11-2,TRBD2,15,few,TGTGCCAGCAGCGAAACTAGCGGGTGGCTCTACGAGCAGTACTTC,CASSETSGWLYEQYF
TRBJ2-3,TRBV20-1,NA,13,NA,TGCAGTGCTCTAGGAGCTGCATCCGATACGCAGTATTTT,CSALGAASDTQYF
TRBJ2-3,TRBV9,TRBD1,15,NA,TGTGCCAGCAGCGCGCACCAGGGGACAGGAGATACGCAGTATTTT,CASSAHQGTGDTQYF
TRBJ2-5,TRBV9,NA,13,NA,TGTGCCAGCAGTGGTCTGATCCAAGAGACCCAGTACTTC,CASSGLIQETQYF
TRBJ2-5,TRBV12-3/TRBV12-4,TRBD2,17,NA,TGTGCCAGCAGCCTGGCCGGGACTAGCGGGCCTAGGGAGACCCAGTACTTC,CASSLAGTSGPRETQYF
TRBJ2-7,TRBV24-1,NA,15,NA,TGTGCCACCAGTGATTTGGGACTCCACTCCTACGAGCAGTACTTC,CATSDLGLHSYEQYF
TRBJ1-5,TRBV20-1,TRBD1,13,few,TGCAGTGCGAACAGGGGCGTCAATCAGCCCCAGCATTTT,CSANRGVNQPQHF
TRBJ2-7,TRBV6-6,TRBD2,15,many,TGTGCCAGCAGTCCCTCTAGCGGGAGGGGCTACGAGCAGTACTTC,CASSPSSGRGYEQYF
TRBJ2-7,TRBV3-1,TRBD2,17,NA,TGTGCCGGCAGCCAAGATATTTGGGGGACTATCTCCTACGAGCAGTACTTC,CAGSQDIWGTISYEQYF
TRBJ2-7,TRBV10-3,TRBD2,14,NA,TGTGCCATCAGCCTTGGACTAGCGGGTTACGAGCAGTACTTC,CAISLGLAGYEQYF
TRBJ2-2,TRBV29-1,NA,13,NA,TGCAGCGGGGGGAAGACTAATTCCGGGGAGCTGTTTTTT,CSGGKTNSGELFF
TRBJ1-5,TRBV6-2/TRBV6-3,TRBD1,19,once,TGTGCCAGCAGTTTTCCCGTACCGGGACAGGGGGGTAGCAATCAGCCCCAGCATTTT,CASSFPVPGQGGSNQPQHF
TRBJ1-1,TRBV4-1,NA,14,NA,TGCGCCAGCAGCCGACCGAGGGCGAACACTGAAGCTTTCTTT,CASSRPRANTEAFF
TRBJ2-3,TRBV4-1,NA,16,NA,TGCGCCAGCAGCCTGGTCGGAGTAGCGGACACGGATACGCGGTATTTT,CASSLVGVADTDTRYF
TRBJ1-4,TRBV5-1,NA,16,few,TGCGCCAGCAGCCAAAGTACAGGGTCCGCCCGTGAAAAACTGTTTTTT,CASSQSTGSAREKLFF